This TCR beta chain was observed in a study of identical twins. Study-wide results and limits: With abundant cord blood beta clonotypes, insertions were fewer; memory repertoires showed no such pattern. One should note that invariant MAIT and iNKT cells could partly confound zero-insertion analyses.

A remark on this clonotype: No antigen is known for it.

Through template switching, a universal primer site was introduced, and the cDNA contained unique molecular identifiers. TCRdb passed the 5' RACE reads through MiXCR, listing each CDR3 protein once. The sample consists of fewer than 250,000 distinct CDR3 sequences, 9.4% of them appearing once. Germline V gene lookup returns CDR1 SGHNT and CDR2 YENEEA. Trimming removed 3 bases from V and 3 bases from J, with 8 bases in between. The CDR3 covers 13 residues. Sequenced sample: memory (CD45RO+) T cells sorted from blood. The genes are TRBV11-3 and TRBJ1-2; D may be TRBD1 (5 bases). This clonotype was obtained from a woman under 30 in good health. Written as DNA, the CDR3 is TGTGCCAGCAGCTTGACAGTAGACTATGGCTACACCTTC. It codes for CASSLTVDYGYTF. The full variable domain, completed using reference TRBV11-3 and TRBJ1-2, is EAGVVQSPRYKIIEKKQPVAFWCNPISGHNTLYWYLQNLGQGPELLIRYENEEAVDDSQLPKDRFSAERLKGVDSTLKIQPAELGDSAVYLCASSLTVDYGYTFGSGTRLTVV.